This T cell receptor beta chain was captured by sequencing in a study of cytomegalovirus exposure and HLA in healthy donors (dated by TCRdb to about 2017). Turning to the overall study: An earlier analysis of approximately 550 of the donors reported roughly 300 Gb of sequence data and some 120 million unique TCR beta sequences from roughly 200 million T cells. The number of donors typed differed by locus, with roughly 629-640 for A, B, C, DRB1 and DQB1, roughly 550 for DQA1, 606 for DPA1, and around 430 for DPB1. On average, roughly 250,000 unique TCR beta nucleotide sequences were sequenced per donor among fewer than 500 genotyped donors of the cohort, with roughly 18% of those sequences being non-productive. Among the 398 genotyped donors, approximately 82% belonged to the genetic ancestry cluster associated with self-reported Caucasian donors. About 300 gigabases of sequencing data and around 87 million unique TCR sequences were included in an early release covering 550 to 650 HLA-typed donors. To predict cytomegalovirus infection status, the study brought together high-throughput TCR immunosequencing, statistical association of individual TCRs with disease status, and machine learning. Rather than drawing on any new phenotypic data, the later analysis identified candidate immune exposures from TCR beta sequences and the way those sequences occurred across donors. In an earlier analysis of several hundred of the donors, high-throughput TCR beta sequencing was used to judge whether each TCR beta V gene segment behaved as functional or pseudogenic. Donor age, sex, ethnicity and CMV serostatus were collected together with the repertoire data. Both class I and class II loci were covered by HLA typing, at four-digit resolution. In a later genetic analysis, genome-wide SNP genotypes for about 55% of the roughly 670 donors were used, and that subset was treated as a discovery cohort. A later analysis re-analyzed previously published TCR beta repertoires from approximately 670 donors and added high-resolution HLA genotyping to study TCR occurrence patterns. The study was designed to test whether signatures of past pathogen exposure could be identified by cataloging public T cell receptors. Every discovery cohort repertoire had been produced on one sequencing platform. The study profiled the T cell repertoires of hundreds of subjects by immunosequencing and related them to cytomegalovirus serostatus. Because of strong linkage in the cohort, five DR-DQ haplotypes were treated as single units for association and clustering. In addition to the first cohort of 500 to 850 subjects, a separate validation cohort of 120 different subjects was used. Here is what the overall study found, with its caveats: An earlier analysis of approximately 570 of the donors showed that most TCR beta V segments appeared in productive rearrangements either about 87% or about 30% of the time, which broadly matched IMGT annotations. Only TCR beta chains were sequenced in this cohort, and the absence of alpha or paired-chain data limited detectable features. The only immune exposure information available for the cohort was CMV serostatus. Cytomegalovirus status was reported to be diagnosed by the classifier with high specificity and sensitivity in both the original and validation cohorts. Linkage disequilibrium might explain the correlated functional status among segregating V segments, but an unknown experimental factor could not be excluded. Assigning TCR associations to individual alleles was difficult when HLA alleles, especially DR and DQ, strongly co-occurred. While some public TCRs were present in many individuals, most TCR sequences turned up only very rarely across donors. A cluster of highly shared sequence variants was judged likely to be a technical artifact of the sequencing pipeline. Roughly uniform sequencing depth across donors was assumed in presence/absence analyses, although this assumption may not hold. The earlier analysis of a few hundred of the donors excluded some 15 rarely observed V segments, including chromosome 9 orphons, because counts were too low. The authors suggested that the approach could potentially be extended to other disease states and immunological phenotypes. Compared with equally common non-associated chains, HLA-associated TCR beta chains in a later analysis were more clonally expanded and had lower generation probabilities. The study gave a list of roughly 150 TCR beta chains associated with cytomegalovirus. A few of the identified cytomegalovirus-associated TCR beta chains were confirmed in vitro to be specific for cytomegalovirus antigens. HLA typing was unavailable for some donors at each locus, so association tests used only the typed subset. Some IMGT-functional V segments, including TRBV6-2 and TRBV6-3, could not be told apart with the 87-base-pair reads, so those segments were excluded. A further reported finding was that TCR beta sequences accurately predicted the HLA-A and HLA-B alleles for most subjects in the first cohort. In a later analysis, about 16,000 TCR beta sequences were associated with specific HLA alleles at a false discovery rate of 0.05. Most CMV-associated TCR beta chains appeared to be HLA-restricted in a later analysis, and the HLA associations seemed to be driven largely by CMV exposure. Several of the top co-occurrence clusters appeared to be linked to parvovirus B19, influenza, CMV and Epstein-Barr virus, according to a later analysis. According to a later analysis, TCR association rates differed among HLA loci, with DRB1 alleles showing the most associated TCRs and HLA-C alleles showing the fewest. In a later genetic analysis, a missense DCLRE1C variant was associated with V-gene and J-gene trimming of TCR beta chains, and the association was replicated in an independent cohort. A later genetic analysis reported fewer N-insertions in productive TCRs among donors in an Asian-associated ancestry cluster than the approximately 700-donor mean.

According to the germline V gene, CDR1 reads SNHLY and CDR2 reads FYNNEI. The CDR3, cysteine through phenylalanine, is 12 amino acids long. Only the CDR3 portion is preserved as DNA: 36 bases, with reading frame beginning at the first base. V loses 8 bases, J loses 2 bases, and the germline ends lie 9 bases apart. Details on this clone: Its antigen is still unknown. No much larger clonotype is one base removed from it; base qualities were not supplied.

The cohort was made up of 500 to 850 healthy bone marrow donors. Cohort members were all nominally healthy when sampled, although unrecorded immune exposures were likely present. The donor tested CMV seronegative, placing the donor among the roughly 350 seronegative members of the cohort. Every donor gave a peripheral blood sample, and the peripheral blood mononuclear cells from that sample were used for TCR beta sequencing. The Qiagen DNeasy Blood Extraction Kit was used to extract genomic DNA from the blood cell samples. Libraries were constructed by the immunoSEQ multiplex PCR assay. A mixture of 60 forward primers for TCR Vbeta segments and 13 reverse primers for TCR Jbeta segments was used in the multiplex PCR. The CDR3 region of rearranged TCR beta genes was amplified from genomic DNA with a multiplex PCR assay. On the Illumina HiSeq System, the amplified TCR beta libraries were sequenced as 87-base-pair reads. The authors' pipeline ran thus. In a later analysis, 77 million or so unique TCR beta chains were counted across the roughly 610 repertoires, and roughly 11 million of these chains were shared by at least two donors. To remove PCR and sequencing errors, raw reads were error-corrected and collapsed into unique sequences using a nearest-neighbor algorithm that merged closely related sequences. CDR3 sequences were aligned to IMGT reference sequences to assign V, D and J gene segments. For a sequence to be retained, a match of at least six nucleotides to both a V gene segment and a J gene segment was required. Rearrangements were called productive when the CDR3 lacked stop codons and stayed in frame with V and J; all others were non-productive. CDR3 was defined by IMGT convention, running from the second conserved V-encoded cysteine to the conserved J-encoded phenylalanine. In an earlier analysis of 500 to 650 of the donors, sequences lacking an unambiguous match to a single V gene segment were excluded. In an earlier analysis of about 590 of the donors, a V segment was called functional when productive rearrangements were above 56.7%, and segregating when the standard deviation between donors exceeded 5%. To diagnose cytomegalovirus status from the catalog of TCR beta chain sequences, a statistical classification framework was built. A later analysis assigned V and J genes by comparing TCR nucleotide sequences with IMGT/GENE-DB human TR gene sequences. The TCRdist pipeline was used in a later analysis to assign CDR3 sequences and most-parsimonious VDJ recombination scenarios. A later analysis defined each TCR beta chain by its CDR3 amino acid sequence plus V-gene family, and excluded reads lacking a unique V-gene family. In a later analysis, approximately 590 highly shared, low-generation-probability nucleotide sequences were removed to address suspected cross-contamination and a sequencing artifact. In a later analysis, a clonal expansion index was calculated for each public chain from normalized within-repertoire ranks of inferred template counts. A later analysis computed generation probabilities with a VDJ recombination model fitted to out-of-frame rearrangements, and checked the results against IGoR. A later analysis scored TCR-TCR, TCR-HLA and TCR-CMV co-occurrence with hypergeometric tests, applying a repertoire-size bias correction to TCR pairs. A later analysis estimated false discovery rates by permuting HLA or CMV assignments 20 times. In a later analysis, co-occurring TCRs were grouped using DBSCAN, and TCRdist sequence similarity was added for clustering within HLA-allele-positive subsets. Repertoires with fewer than 30,000 or more than 120,000 public chains were left out of co-occurrence clustering, as were a few repertoires with anomalous nucleotide sharing. What TCRdb holds here is the immuneACCESS table cut down to in-frame rearrangements. Part of the clones is not present; checked against another copy, under half of the missing clones reflect an unresolved V gene, and the others are unexplained. Clone size and V and J calls were adopted from that table, with D and trimming inferred from the DNA. The sample table lists about 130,000 clones, around 76% of them with a count of one. The leading ten clones occupy about 1.7% of the sample.

The sequencing input was PBMCs. This TCR derives from a woman aged 45-59 years in good health and CMV-seronegative. The chain is assembled from TRBV2 and TRBJ2-5; there is no confident call for the D gene. In nucleotides, the sequence is TGTGCCAGCGGGCAAGTGCAAGAGACCCAGTACTTC. It specifies CASGQVQETQYF.